The present T cell receptor beta chain was sequenced within a study of Graves' ophthalmopathy and Graves' hyperthyroidism. CDR3 size: 12 residues. CDR1 is MNHEY and CDR2 is SVGEGT in the germline V gene. Notes on this clonotype: One junction end does not reproduce the germline sequence, and a read error may be involved.

CDR3 regions of TCR beta were amplified from RNA transcripts. After a first-round RT-PCR with HTBI primers, a second-round multiplex PCR was run. TCRdb re-called the multiplex PCR reads through MiXCR, storing one row per CDR3 protein. The sample has about 400,000 distinct CDR3 sequences, 18% seen once. Specimen: peripheral blood. The receptor's source is a woman between 18 and 29 years old with Graves' ophthalmopathy. The chain is built from TRBV6-2 or TRBV6-3 and TRBJ1-1; D gene uncertain. The DNA for the CDR3 is TGTGCCAGTCACCGCCGAGGCACTGGAGCTTTCTTT. It codes for CASHRRGTGAFF.